The 22 T cell receptor beta chains presented below share a single source sample, sequenced in a study of shared clonotypes between healthy human individuals. The assay was immunoSEQ multiplex PCR, and TCRdb's table has in-frame clones only and misses some. The sample carries over a million clones, roughly 96% recorded once. What was sequenced was naive CD4+ T cells sorted from blood. Subset defined: CD45RA+ positively selected. These receptors originate from a man aged 25-45 years in good health.

The genes are TRBV5-1 and TRBJ2-5; weak D call: TRBD2 (6 bases). Per germline, CDR1 SGHRS and CDR2 YFSETQ. This CDR3 comprises 16 residues. The V gene lost 2 bases and the J gene lost 4 bases, with 18 bases spanning the gap. CDR3 sequence (DNA): TGCGCCAGCAGCTTCGGTCGGGGGAGTATAGGAGAGACCCAGTACTTC. It encodes CASSFGRGSIGETQYF.

Of note for this clone: The sample holds other DNA sequences that translate to the same CDR3. The CDR3: CASSQLAGGSTDTQYF. The DNA of the CDR3 is TGTGCCAGCTCACAGCTAGCGGGAGGGTCCACAGATACGCAGTATTTT. The chain has TRBV18 and TRBJ2-3; 12 nucleotides line up with TRBD2. CDR3 length: 16 residues. The trim removed 4 bases at V and 2 bases at J, leaving 4 bases unmatched. The germline gives CDR1 KGHSH, CDR2 LQKENI.

The chain recombines TRBV28 with TRBJ2-4, with 7 bases identical to TRBD1. The junction had 10 bases not matched to a gene; V was cut back by 5 bases and J by 3 bases. Germline CDR1 is MDHEN and CDR2 is SYDVKM. The CDR3 runs 16 residues. CDR3 sequence (DNA): TGTGCCAGCAGTCACTATCTCCGGGACAGCAAAAACATTCAGTACTTC. Amino acids: CASSHYLRDSKNIQYF.

The CDR3 bases are TGTGCCAGCAGTGTATCCGGGCAAGCTAATGAAAAACTGTTTTTT. It translates to CASSVSGQANEKLFF. V is TRBV2 and J is TRBJ1-4; D ambiguous. Trimming took 4 bases from V and 3 from J, leaving 12 bases between them. Looked up from germline, CDR1 is SNHLY and CDR2 is FYNNEI. The CDR3 runs 15 residues.

The count of this clone is one. This same CDR3 is encoded by further DNA sequences in the sample. The J gene is TRBJ2-7, the V gene TRBV28; D unresolved. This CDR3 is built from 12 residues. The V gene lost 5 bases and the J gene lost 6 bases, with 11 bases spanning the gap. Germline CDR1 and CDR2: MDHEN and SYDVKM. The CDR3 coding sequence is TGTGCCAGCAGTCTCTTTCGCTCCGAGCAGTACTTC. Translated, it gives CASSLFRSEQYF.

The chain employs TRBV5-4 and TRBJ2-5; TRBD2 matches 9 bases. Germline V gene lookup returns CDR1 SGHNT and CDR2 YYREEE (reference sequence). The trim removed 5 bases at V and 3 bases at J, leaving 11 bases unmatched. CDR3 length: 16 amino acids. CDR3 sequence reads: CASSWTGTSRKETQYF. In nucleotides, the CDR3 is TGTGCCAGCAGTTGGACCGGGACTAGCAGAAAAGAGACCCAGTACTTC.

The chain uses TRBV7-9 and TRBJ2-4, with TRBD2 matching over 13 bases. The CDR3 is 15 amino acids. The trim removed 6 bases at V and 4 bases at J, leaving 3 bases unmatched. In germline, CDR1 is SEHNR, CDR2 FQNEAQ (reference sequence). The CDR3 region is CASSQLAGGKNIQYF. As DNA, the CDR3 is TGTGCCAGCAGTCAACTAGCGGGAGGGAAAAACATTCAGTACTTC.

V usage is TRBV7-3 and J usage is TRBJ2-1, with D tentatively TRBD1 (7 bases). Trimming removed 3 bases from V and 2 bases from J, with 17 bases in between. Germline V gene lookup returns CDR1 SGHTA and CDR2 FQGTGA. The CDR3 is made up of 17 amino acids. The CDR3 DNA reads TGTGCCAGCAGCTTGTTAGGGGGCGGGACCCCCTACAATGAGCAGTTCTTC. This sequence encodes CASSLLGGGTPYNEQFF.

The V call is TRBV5-1, the J call TRBJ2-7, with TRBD1 matching 7 bases. After removal of 0 bases from V and 2 bases from J, the junction contained 2 bases not matched to a gene. The CDR3 covers 14 residues. Germline lookup yields CDR1 SGHRS and CDR2 YFSETQ. CDR3 residues: CASSLEGQTYEQYF. CDR3 coding DNA: TGCGCCAGCAGCTTGGAGGGACAGACCTACGAGCAGTACTTC.

The chain links TRBV19 to TRBJ2-1; tentative D call: TRBD2 (6 bases). The germline gives CDR1 LNHDA, CDR2 SQIVND (reference sequence). V was clipped by 5 bases and J by 0 bases, with 23 bases between them. The CDR3 covers 19 residues. The CDR3 bases are TGTGCCAGTAGTCCCCAAGTGAGGACTAACCGCCACTCCTACAATGAGCAGTTCTTC. Amino acids: CASSPQVRTNRHSYNEQFF. Full variable domain (outside the CDR3, taken from reference TRBV19 and TRBJ2-1): DGGITQSPKYLFRKEGQNVTLSCEQNLNHDAMYWYRQDPGQGLRLIYYSQIVNDFQKGDIAEGYSVSREKKESFPLTVTSAQKNPTAFYLCASSPQVRTNRHSYNEQFFGPGTRLTVL.

V and J are TRBV30 and TRBJ2-7; TRBD2 aligns across 7 bases. There are 13 residues in the CDR3. Germline V gives CDR1 GTSNPN, CDR2 SVGIG (reference sequence). V was pared by 2 bases and J by 3 bases, with 4 bases of the junction left unmatched. The CDR3 region has the DNA TGTGCCTGGAGTCAGCGGGGAAACTACGAGCAGTACTTC. Amino acids: CAWSQRGNYEQYF.

This clone is a singleton in its sample. The chain links TRBV4-3 to TRBJ2-7, with a possible D match to TRBD2 (5 bases). Trimming took 1 base from V and 2 from J, leaving 15 bases between them. The CDR3 is made up of 16 amino acids. From germline, CDR1 is LGHNA and CDR2 YSLEER. The CDR3 sequence is CASSQGVGVGPYEQYF. CDR3 sequence (DNA): TGCGCCAGCAGCCAAGGGGTGGGAGTTGGGCCCTACGAGCAGTACTTC.

This chain connects TRBV28 to TRBJ1-1, with D uncertain. Trimming shortened V by 3 bases and J by 7 bases, and 12 bases separated the two germline ends. CDR3 length equals 13 residues. Germline-derived CDR1 and CDR2 are MDHEN and SYDVKM. The CDR3 loop is CASSLVGRIEAFF. The DNA of the CDR3 is TGTGCCAGCAGTTTGGTCGGGAGGATTGAAGCTTTCTTT.

For the CDR3, the DNA is TGCGCCAGCAGCCAAGAAATGCAAAGCTCTGGAAACACCATATATTTT. Protein: CASSQEMQSSGNTIYF. The chain carries TRBV4-1 and TRBJ1-3; D ambiguous. The CDR3 has 16 residues. CDR1 MGHRA and CDR2 YSYEKL come from the germline V gene. V was clipped by 0 bases and J by 0 bases, with 9 bases between them.

The CDR3 protein is CASSLIEGAMRSEQYF. The CDR3 DNA sequence: TGTGCCAGCAGCTTAATTGAGGGAGCGATGAGGAGCGAGCAGTACTTC. This chain joins TRBV7-9 and TRBJ2-7, with a tentative D call TRBD2 (5 bases). Germline CDR1 SEHNR, CDR2 FQNEAQ (reference sequence). The CDR3 sequence is 16 residues long. Trimming removed 2 bases at V and 6 bases at J, with 20 bases between.

The chain joins TRBV19 to TRBJ2-7, with a possible D match to TRBD2 (5 bases). Germline CDR1 LNHDA, CDR2 SQIVND (reference sequence). This CDR3 spans 14 amino acids. V was shortened by 10 bases and J by 0 bases, with 16 bases between the two germline ends. In DNA, the CDR3 is TGTGCCACTTCAGCGGTCTTGAGCTCCTACGAGCAGTACTTC. Its protein product is CATSAVLSSYEQYF.

The chain recombines TRBV4-1 with TRBJ2-4, with 7 bases lining up with TRBD2. The CDR3 extends over 16 amino acids. Germline values: CDR1 MGHRA, CDR2 YSYEKL. V trimming: 5 bases; J trimming: 0 bases; junction bases outside the gene matches: 7. The CDR3 protein is CASSEWAGVAKNIQYF. The CDR3 DNA is TGCGCCAGCAGCGAATGGGCGGGAGTAGCCAAAAACATTCAGTACTTC.

The CDR3 is CASVGEGGTEAFF. The CDR3 nucleotides are TGTGCCAGTGTCGGGGAGGGTGGCACTGAAGCTTTCTTT. The chain employs TRBV28 and TRBJ1-1; D not resolved. CDR1 and CDR2 from the germline V gene are MDHEN and SYDVKM. CDR3 size: 13 residues. V dropped 9 bases and J dropped 4 bases, with 15 bases sitting between them.

The chain joins TRBV6-5 to TRBJ2-7; D call uncertain. CDR1 is MNHEY, CDR2 SVGAGI, per germline. The CDR3 has 12 residues. V gave up 6 bases and J gave up 0 bases, with 6 bases separating them. The CDR3 region is CASRRASYEQYF. The DNA of the CDR3 is TGTGCCAGCAGGCGCGCCTCCTACGAGCAGTACTTC.

V is TRBV19 and J is TRBJ2-5; D gene ambiguous. The CDR3 covers 15 residues. Per germline, CDR1 LNHDA and CDR2 SQIVND (reference sequence). V was trimmed by 8 bases and J by 4 bases, leaving 20 bases between them. In DNA, the CDR3 is TGTGCCAGTGCCAAGTCGCGTGGGGTGAGAGAGACCCAGTACTTC. This sequence encodes CASAKSRGVRETQYF.

V is TRBV5-4 and J is TRBJ2-1, with a weak D call TRBD2 (5 bases). With 0 bases removed from V and 8 bases from J, the gap between germline ends came to 12 bases. The germline V gene encodes CDR1 SGHNT and CDR2 YYREEE (reference sequence). The CDR3 sequence is 14 residues long. This chain's CDR3 is CASSLAAARDEQFF. The CDR3 nucleotides read TGTGCCAGCAGCTTGGCGGCCGCGAGGGATGAGCAGTTCTTC.

The V call is TRBV2, the J call TRBJ1-1; no definite D call. Germline V gene sequence: CDR1 SNHLY, CDR2 FYNNEI. The CDR3 length is 12 residues. Trimming stripped 7 bases from V and 6 bases from J, with 12 bases between. The chain's CDR3 is CASTGGSAEAFF. CDR3 coding DNA: TGTGCCAGCACGGGTGGATCAGCTGAAGCTTTCTTT.